The rows below give T cell receptor beta chains drawn from one sample of a study of T cell changes during pregnancy in multiple sclerosis. The data were produced by immunoSEQ multiplex PCR, yet TCRdb's version contains in-frame clones alone and is incomplete. The sample consists of just under 45,000 clones, about 96% of them appearing once. Sequencing was performed on peripheral blood, taken in the second trimester of pregnancy. All receptors derive from a female donor with multiple sclerosis, enrolled in a pregnancy study. CDR3s include the opening cysteine and the closing phenylalanine or tryptophan.

TRBV19 | CASRGEGYNEQFF
TRBV6-1 | CASSVDRVGEKLFF
TRBV5-1 | CASSLGGTSGTYEQYF
TRBV9 | CASSVASPGANVLTF
TRBV12-2 | CASRLPRAGVPDTQYF
TRBV5-1 | CASSSRLGLAGQTQYF
TRBV7-2 | CASSLTGGRPRDF
TRBV7-3 | CASSYAGGPGYEQYF
TRBV4-1 | CASSQTGTGDYEQYF
TRBV6-6 | CASSYSRGPYNEQFF
TRBV5-1 | CASSPAGGRKETQYF
TRBV25-1 | CASLGTGFYEQYF
TRBV4-2 | CASSPDRGVGQYF
TRBV11-3 | CASSSDSNTEAFF
TRBV19 | CASSPRTRGETQYF
TRBV2 | CASSWTESYNEQFF
TRBV10-3 | CAISPPNTEAFF
TRBV10-3 | CATRLSGGSYEQYF
TRBV19 | CASSIGDSYEQYF
TRBV4-1 | CASSQIAEDRGNYGYTF
TRBV18 | CASSPSATAYEQYF
TRBV25-1 | CASSESLSGTRGETQYF
TRBV6-1 | CASSEGDRTTYEQYF
TRBV6-5 | CASLDRERHNEQFF
TRBV2 | CASSEARDRSYEQYF
TRBV19 | CASNIRAGTGSSGANVLTF
TRBV7-9 | CASSRGDSITDTQYF
TRBV5-1 | CASRVGSNTEAFF
TRBV2 | CASSDPRVYPEAFF
TRBV9 | CASSATGGSPTWINFVGYTF
TRBV29-1 | CSVRDSLYEQYF
TRBV7-8 | CASSSGLYTGELFF
TRBV6-1 | CASSVTIAGSYEQYF
TRBV7-3 | CASSLRMGEQFF
TRBV10-3 | CAMQAQGSYNEQFF
TRBV30 | CAWSPGTGAYNEQFF
TRBV19 | CASRTRQPASSMNTEAFF
TRBV18 | CASSPSAGPLNTEAFF
TRBV15 | CATSRDMYGNEQYF
TRBV19 | CASSIDLGGIQETQYF
TRBV2 | CASSDLVSGNEQFF
TRBV4-2 | CASSPNMEVEKLFF
TRBV19 | CASSLRDRGSGTGELFF
TRBV14 | CASSQRRYEQYF
TRBV9 | CASSVAGVDEQFF
TRBV5-1 | CASSLGGDTEAFF
TRBV5-4 | CASSPRQGMNTEAFF
TRBV19 | CASSPRQGWEQYF
TRBV11-2 | CASSPGHTF
TRBV28 | CASTSPGQASYEQYF
TRBV5-4 | CASSLGTELAFF
TRBV29-1 | CSAGGGLSTGELFF
TRBV5-1 | CASSSGQGRTEAFF
TRBV6-1 | CASSEPLQGNYGYTF
TRBV7-9 | CASSYRGPTGNYGYTF
TRBV16 | CASSGWGGNQPQHF
TRBV5-1 | CASSLVGTPDTEAFF
TRBV5-1 | CASSRGQANEQFF
TRBV5-4 | CASSLRGGELFF
TRBV2 | CASRKRGTDINHGYTF